The present T cell receptor beta chain was sequenced within a study of CXCR3-negative and CXCR3-positive naive CD8 T cells. Study-wide results and caveats: Diversity in memory CD8+ cells fell much lower than the comparably high levels seen in both naive subsets. The level of CXCR3 expression partially decreased after cryopreservation; the majority of assays used fresh PBMCs.

The germline V gene has CDR1 SGHVS and CDR2 FNYEAQ. There are 16 residues in the CDR3. About this clonotype itself: What it binds is unknown.

UMI labels and 5' RACE were used to prepare the TRB cDNA libraries. TCRdb re-called the 5' RACE reads; every CDR3 protein appears as one record, without DNA. Across about 43,000 distinct CDR3 sequences, the top ten clones capture over 12% of the sample. This rearrangement joins TRBV7-6 to TRBJ2-5; the D gene TCRdb calls, TRBD1, cannot be checked with no DNA. This TCR derives from a human donor in good health. Some clones in this sample may be carry-over from other donors' samples. The sample consisted of memory CD8+ T cells from blood. CDR3: CASSTGPPEDQETQYF.